The TCR beta chain described here comes from a study of Tregs in tolerant kidney transplant recipients. The germline CDR1 and CDR2 sequences are LNHNV and YYDKDF (reference sequence). V shed 0 bases, J shed 6 bases, and the junction held 8 bases outside the gene matches. This CDR3 contains 16 residues. Sequenced by immunoSEQ multiplex PCR; TCRdb stores in-frame clones only, minus some. The repertoire has roughly 66,000 clones, about nine tenths of them found once; the top ten carry approximately 10%. This clonotype originated in a human donor who received a combined kidney and bone marrow transplant. The V call is TRBV15, the J call TRBJ2-1, with TRBD2 identical over 7 bases. The sequenced sample was CD8+ T cells from blood, obtained before the transplant. The chain's CDR3 is CATSRDQGLGRNEQFF. CDR3 bases: TGTGCCACCAGCAGAGATCAAGGACTAGGGCGCAATGAGCAGTTCTTC.